Presented here are 5 T cell receptor beta chains from one specimen sequenced in a study of T cell responses to AZD1222 COVID-19 vaccine (TCRdb year 2021). The library was obtained by the immunoSEQ multiplex PCR assay. In TCRdb, the immuneACCESS table is reduced to in-frame sequences with V and J assigned. These tables do not hold every clone; where another copy was compared, an unresolved V gene accounts for under half, and the others remain unexplained. The sample profile shows approximately 80,000 clones; 91% of them were found once. The top ten clones comprise 25% to 30% of the sample. The time point label of this sample denotes: about 28 days (+/-7) after the second vaccine dose. The specimen comprised peripheral blood, sampled 28 days after the second AZD1222 dose. Receptor source: an adult who received the AZD1222 COVID-19 vaccine.

CDR3 protein: CASSQDTDTQYF. The CDR3 DNA follows: TGCGCCAGCAGCCAAGATACAGATACGCAGTATTTT. This rearrangement joins TRBV4-1 to TRBJ2-3; D remains unclear. The CDR3 runs 12 residues. The germline V and J ends were trimmed by 0 bases and 3 bases, with 1 base remaining between them. Germline loops: CDR1 MGHRA, CDR2 YSYEKL.

CDR3 sequence reads: CASSLNRVRITGELFF. The CDR3 DNA reads as TGTGCCAGCAGCTTAAACAGGGTGAGGATCACCGGGGAGCTGTTTTTT. V gene TRBV7-9 combines with J gene TRBJ2-2, with TRBD1 as a possible D gene (6 bases). CDR1 and CDR2 from the germline V gene are SEHNR and FQNEAQ (reference sequence). With 2 bases removed from V and 4 bases from J, the gap between germline ends came to 14 bases. The CDR3 sequence is 16 residues long.

The J gene is TRBJ2-7, the V gene TRBV6-2 or TRBV6-3; 12 bases agree with TRBD2. V was clipped by 7 bases and J by 3 bases; unmatched bases: 7. Germline V gene data show CDR1 as MNHEY and CDR2 as SVGEGT. The CDR3 extends over 15 amino acids. For the CDR3, the DNA is TGTGCCAGCACCCCGGGGACTAGCGGGTTCTACGAGCAGTACTTC. Its protein product is CASTPGTSGFYEQYF.

This chain uses TRBV28 with TRBJ1-5; weak D call: TRBD1 (5 bases). Germline V lookup: CDR1 MDHEN, CDR2 SYDVKM. Trimming took off 1 base at V and 2 bases at J, with 12 bases between the two ends. The CDR3 length is 16 residues. CDR3 protein: CASSLFGRAGNQPQHF. The CDR3 region has the DNA TGTGCCAGCAGTTTATTTGGCAGGGCTGGCAATCAGCCCCAGCATTTT.

This rearrangement joins TRBV7-9 to TRBJ2-1, with D hard to call. This CDR3 region has 11 residues. The germline gives CDR1 SEHNR, CDR2 FQNEAQ (reference sequence). Deletions cut 2 bases from V and 12 bases from J, with 8 bases between. The CDR3 DNA reads TGTGCCAGCAGCTTACATCTTGGGCAGTTCTTC. Protein sequence: CASSLHLGQFF.